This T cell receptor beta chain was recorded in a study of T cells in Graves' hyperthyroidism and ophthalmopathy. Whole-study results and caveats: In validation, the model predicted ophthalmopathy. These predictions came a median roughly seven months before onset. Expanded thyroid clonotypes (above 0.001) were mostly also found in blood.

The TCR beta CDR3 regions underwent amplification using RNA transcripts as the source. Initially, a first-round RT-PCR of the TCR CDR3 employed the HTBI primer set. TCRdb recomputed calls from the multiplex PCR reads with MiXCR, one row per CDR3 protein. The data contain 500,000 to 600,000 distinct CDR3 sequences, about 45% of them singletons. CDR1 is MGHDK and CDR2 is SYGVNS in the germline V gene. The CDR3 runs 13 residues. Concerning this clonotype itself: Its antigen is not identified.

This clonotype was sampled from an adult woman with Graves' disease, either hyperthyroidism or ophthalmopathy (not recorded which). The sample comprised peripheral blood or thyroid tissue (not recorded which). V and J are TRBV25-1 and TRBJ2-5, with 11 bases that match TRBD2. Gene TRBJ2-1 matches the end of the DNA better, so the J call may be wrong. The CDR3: CASSGVSGRGQFF. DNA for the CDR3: TGTGCCAGCAGTGGGGTTAGCGGGAGGGGGCAGTTCTTC.